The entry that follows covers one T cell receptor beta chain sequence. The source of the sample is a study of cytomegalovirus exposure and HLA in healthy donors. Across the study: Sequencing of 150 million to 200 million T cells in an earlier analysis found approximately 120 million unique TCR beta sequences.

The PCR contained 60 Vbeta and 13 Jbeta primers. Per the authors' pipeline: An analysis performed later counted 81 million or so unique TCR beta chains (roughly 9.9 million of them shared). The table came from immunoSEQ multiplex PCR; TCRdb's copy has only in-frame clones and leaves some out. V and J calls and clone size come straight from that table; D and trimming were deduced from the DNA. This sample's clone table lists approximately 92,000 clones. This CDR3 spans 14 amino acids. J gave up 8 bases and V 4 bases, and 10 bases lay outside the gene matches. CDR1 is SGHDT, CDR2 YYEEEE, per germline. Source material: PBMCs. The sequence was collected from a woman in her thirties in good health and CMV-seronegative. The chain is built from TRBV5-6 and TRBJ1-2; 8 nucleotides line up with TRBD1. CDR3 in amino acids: CASSPDRGIGGYTF. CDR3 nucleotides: TGTGCCAGCAGCCCAGACAGGGGTATAGGCGGCTACACCTTC.